This T cell receptor beta chain appears in the sequencing data of a study of cytomegalovirus exposure and HLA in healthy donors. Among the roughly 120 subjects of the validation cohort, separate from the roughly 650-subject first cohort, were the donors. Data came from immunoSEQ multiplex PCR; TCRdb stores just in-frame clones and leaves some out. In the table there are 150,000 or so clones, 65% to 90% of which are singletons. CDR1 and CDR2 from the germline V gene are MNHNY and SVGAGI (reference sequence). J gave up 6 bases and V 4 bases, and 8 bases lay outside the gene matches. The CDR3 runs 15 residues.

Material for sequencing was PBMCs. This sequence was found in a man younger than 30 in good health and CMV-seropositive. The V and J genes are TRBV6-6 and TRBJ2-1; 8 nucleotides align to TRBD1. The CDR3 nucleotides are TGTGCCAGCAGTTCCAGGACAGGGTCGGGCAATGAGCAGTTCTTC. Amino acids: CASSSRTGSGNEQFF.